This T cell receptor beta chain came from a study of T cell responses to AZD1222 COVID-19 vaccine. Repertoires were generated with immunoSEQ multiplex PCR, while TCRdb's copy carries only in-frame clones and drops some. The repertoire holds approximately 110,000 clones, with approximately 91% as singletons. The CDR3 spans 15 residues. CDR1 and CDR2 (germline): ENHRY, SYGVKD. Trimming shortened V by 5 bases and J by 7 bases, and 18 bases separated the two germline ends. Remarks on this clone: What it recognizes is unknown.

Study findings and constraints: In all cases, repertoires were sampled only after the peak T cell response.

The specimen comprised peripheral blood, sampled on day 0 of AZD1222 vaccination. The TCR originated in an adult in good health. The chain is built from TRBV10-3 and TRBJ2-1; D may be TRBD1 (6 bases). The chain's CDR3 is CAISPQGPTGNEQFF. The CDR3 DNA sequence: TGTGCCATCAGTCCACAGGGACCTACGGGGAATGAGCAGTTCTTC.